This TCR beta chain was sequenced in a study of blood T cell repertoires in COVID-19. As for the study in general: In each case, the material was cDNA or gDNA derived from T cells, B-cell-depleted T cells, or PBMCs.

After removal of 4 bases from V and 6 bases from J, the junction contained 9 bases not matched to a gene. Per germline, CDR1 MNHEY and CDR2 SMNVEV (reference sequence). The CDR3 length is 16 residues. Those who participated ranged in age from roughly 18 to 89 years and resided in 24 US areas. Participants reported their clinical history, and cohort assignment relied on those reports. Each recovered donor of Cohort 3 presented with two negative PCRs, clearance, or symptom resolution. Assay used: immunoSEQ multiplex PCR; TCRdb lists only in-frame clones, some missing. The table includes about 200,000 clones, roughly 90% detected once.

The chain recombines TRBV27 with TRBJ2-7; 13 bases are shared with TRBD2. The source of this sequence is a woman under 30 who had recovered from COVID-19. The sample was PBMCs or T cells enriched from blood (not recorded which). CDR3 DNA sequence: TGTGCCAGCAGTTCCGGGACTAGCGGGGCGGGGGGCGAGCAGTACTTC. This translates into CASSSGTSGAGGEQYF.